This TCR beta chain derives from a study of T cells in Graves' hyperthyroidism and ophthalmopathy. RNA transcripts yielded amplified TCR beta CDR3 regions. HTBI primers were used for first-round RT-PCR of the TCR CDR3. TCRdb used MiXCR to reprocess the multiplex PCR reads, holding one entry per CDR3 protein. The sample lists approximately 600,000 distinct CDR3 sequences, roughly 15% occurring once. This clonotype has just a few counts. There are 16 residues in the CDR3. Trimming removed 5 bases from V and 5 bases from J, with 21 bases in between. The gene calls are TRBV12-3 or TRBV12-4 and TRBJ2-5; a weak D match, TRBD1 (5 bases). This receptor was obtained from a woman aged 25 to 39 with Graves' hyperthyroidism. The specimen sequenced was blood. The CDR3 coding sequence is TGTGCCAGCAGTCTTTCAGGGTTTCACAGTTCGGAGACCCAGTACTTC. Translated: CASSLSGFHSSETQYF.